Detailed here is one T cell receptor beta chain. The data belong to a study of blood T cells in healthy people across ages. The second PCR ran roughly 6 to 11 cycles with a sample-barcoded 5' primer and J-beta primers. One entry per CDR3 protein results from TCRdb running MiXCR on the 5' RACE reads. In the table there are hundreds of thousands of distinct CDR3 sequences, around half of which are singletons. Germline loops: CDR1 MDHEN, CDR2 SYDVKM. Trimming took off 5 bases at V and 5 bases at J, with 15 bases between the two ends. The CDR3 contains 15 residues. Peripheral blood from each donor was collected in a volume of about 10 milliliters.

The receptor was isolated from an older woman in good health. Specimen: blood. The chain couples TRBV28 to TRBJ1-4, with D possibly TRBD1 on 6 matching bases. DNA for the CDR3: TGTGCCAGCAGTCTCGCGGACAGACTAAATGAAAAACTGTTTTTT. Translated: CASSLADRLNEKLFF.